These 26 T cell receptor beta chains were all obtained from the same sample, sequenced in a study of T cells in localized non-small cell lung cancer. Produced via immunoSEQ multiplex PCR; TCRdb's table is partial and in-frame only. The data hold 58,000 or so clones, with roughly 90% observed a single time. The material was peripheral blood, obtained before any cancer treatment. The source of these receptors is a woman aged 40-75 years with stage I lung adenocarcinoma.

The V call is TRBV4-2, the J call TRBJ2-1; 9 positions match TRBD2. The germline gives CDR1 LGHNA, CDR2 YNFKEQ. The junction had 8 bases not matched to a gene; V was cut back by 6 bases and J by 5 bases. This CDR3 is 15 amino acids long. In nucleotides, the CDR3 is TGTGCCAGCAGTCTGAGCGGGGGGTACGACAATGAGCAGTTCTTC. Protein product: CASSLSGGYDNEQFF.

CDR3 DNA: TGTGCCAGCAGCGTAGCTTGGGAAATGGGTTCTAGCGGGACAAGCAATGAGCAGTTCTTC. It encodes CASSVAWEMGSSGTSNEQFF. The chain is built from TRBV9 and TRBJ2-1; 9 nucleotides agree with TRBD2. Germline V gene data show CDR1 as SGDLS and CDR2 as YYNGEE. V lost 0 bases to trimming and J lost 6 bases; unmatched junction nucleotides: 19. This CDR3 region has 20 residues.

This chain connects TRBV7-9 to TRBJ2-2, with a weak D call TRBD2 (5 bases). From germline, CDR1 is SEHNR and CDR2 FQNEAQ (reference sequence). The CDR3 covers 14 residues. The V gene lost 8 bases and the J gene lost 2 bases, with 12 bases spanning the gap. CDR3 protein: CASSHAGNTGELFF. CDR3 nucleotide sequence: TGTGCCAGCTCCCATGCGGGTAACACCGGGGAGCTGTTTTTT. Supplemented by reference TRBV7-9 and TRBJ2-2, the full variable domain reads DTGVSQNPRHKITKRGQNVTFRCDPISEHNRLYWYRQTLGQGPEFLTYFQNEAQLEKSRLLSDRFSAERPKGSFSTLEIQRTEQGDSAMYLCASSHAGNTGELFFGEGSRLTVL.

This chain joins TRBV4-3 and TRBJ2-1; 8 bases are a match to TRBD2. There are 17 residues in the CDR3. Germline CDR1 reads LGHNA; CDR2 reads YSLEER. The V segment lost 3 bases and the J segment 7 bases; nucleotides outside the gene matches: 14. The CDR3 loop reads CASSHSEELAAGNEQFF. CDR3 bases: TGCGCCAGCAGCCACAGCGAGGAACTAGCGGCTGGGAATGAGCAGTTCTTC.

This chain joins TRBV19 and TRBJ1-5; D is perhaps TRBD1 (5 bases). CDR3 length: 17 residues. Trimming cost V 0 bases and J 7 bases, with 19 bases left between them. Germline V gene sequence: CDR1 LNHDA, CDR2 SQIVND (reference sequence). CDR3 nucleotides: TGTGCCAGTAGTATAGATTCGGAGTGGGGGATGGGACAGCCCCAGCATTTT. Encoded protein: CASSIDSEWGMGQPQHF. Together with reference TRBV19 and TRBJ1-5, the CDR3 gives the full variable domain: DGGITQSPKYLFRKEGQNVTLSCEQNLNHDAMYWYRQDPGQGLRLIYYSQIVNDFQKGDIAEGYSVSREKKESFPLTVTSAQKNPTAFYLCASSIDSEWGMGQPQHFGDGTRLSIL.

The rearrangement links TRBV9 to TRBJ1-1; D gene uncertain. The V gene's germline CDR1 is SGDLS and CDR2 YYNGEE. Trimming took 0 bases from V and 5 from J, leaving 11 bases between them. The CDR3 contains 14 residues. The CDR3 spells CASSVAWGGTEAFF. CDR3 DNA sequence: TGTGCCAGCAGCGTAGCTTGGGGTGGTACTGAAGCTTTCTTT.

The chain recombines TRBV2 with TRBJ1-4; D might be TRBD1 (6 bases). Germline V gene sequence: CDR1 SNHLY, CDR2 FYNNEI. The ends were cut back, 5 bases at V and 4 bases at J, with 14 bases in the middle. This CDR3 comprises 15 residues. CDR3 in DNA: TGTGCCAGCAGTCCTTCGGACAGCTATAATGAAAAACTGTTTTTT. Amino acids: CASSPSDSYNEKLFF.

The chain combines TRBV25-1 with TRBJ1-3; 8 bases match TRBD1. From germline, CDR1 is MGHDK and CDR2 SYGVNS. The trim removed 7 bases at V and 0 bases at J, leaving 5 bases unmatched. This CDR3 is built from 15 residues. The CDR3 spells CASTPDRASGNTIYF. CDR3 in DNA: TGTGCCAGCACCCCGGACAGGGCCTCTGGAAACACCATATATTTT.

The chain couples TRBV7-9 to TRBJ2-1; maybe TRBD2 (6 bases). V was pared by 1 base and J by 10 bases, with 11 bases between. The V gene's germline CDR1 is SEHNR and CDR2 FQNEAQ (reference sequence). The CDR3 sequence is 13 residues long. This chain's CDR3 is CASSLEGRGEQFF. The CDR3 DNA follows: TGTGCCAGCAGCTTAGAAGGGCGGGGAGAGCAGTTCTTC. Filled out from reference TRBV7-9 and TRBJ2-1, the complete variable domain reads DTGVSQNPRHKITKRGQNVTFRCDPISEHNRLYWYRQTLGQGPEFLTYFQNEAQLEKSRLLSDRFSAERPKGSFSTLEIQRTEQGDSAMYLCASSLEGRGEQFFGPGTRLTVL.

The chain has TRBV6-5 and TRBJ1-5; D is perhaps TRBD1 (5 bases). Germline-derived CDR1 and CDR2 are MNHEY and SVGAGI. This CDR3 region has 15 residues. V was shortened by 2 bases and J by 7 bases, with 15 bases between the two germline ends. The DNA of the CDR3 is TGTGCCAGCAGTTACAGCCGGGGCTCACGACAGCCCCAGCATTTT. This sequence encodes CASSYSRGSRQPQHF.

The chain links TRBV2 to TRBJ1-2, with a tentative D call TRBD1 (5 bases). The germline CDR1 and CDR2 sequences are SNHLY and FYNNEI. V was shortened by 5 bases and J by 8 bases, with 24 bases between the two germline ends. CDR3 length equals 16 residues. As DNA, the CDR3 is TGTGCCAGCAGTAGTACGCGGGACGGAGTTATGTGGGGCTACACCTTC. This encodes CASSSTRDGVMWGYTF.

This clone has just a few counts. The rearrangement joins TRBV12-5 to TRBJ1-2; 10 nucleotides align to TRBD1. This CDR3 is 15 amino acids long. J gave up 6 bases and V 1 base, and 5 bases lay outside the gene matches. Germline assignment: CDR1 LGHNT and CDR2 FRNRAP. CDR3 protein: CASGLGTGTGDGYTF. Here the CDR3 DNA reads TGTGCTAGTGGTTTGGGCACCGGGACAGGGGATGGCTACACCTTC.

V gene TRBV27 combines with J gene TRBJ1-4; D is undetermined. Trimming left V 6 bases short and J 0 bases short, with 17 bases between. The CDR3 runs 17 residues. Germline V gene lookup returns CDR1 MNHEY and CDR2 SMNVEV (reference sequence). Here the CDR3 reads CASSLQGPSSTNEKLFF. CDR3 nucleotides: TGTGCCAGCAGCCTTCAAGGGCCCAGTTCAACTAATGAAAAACTGTTTTTT.

The CDR3 bases are TGTGCCAGCAGCTTAAGGGCAGCTAATGAAAAACTGTTTTTT. As protein: CASSLRAANEKLFF. The chain links TRBV7-9 to TRBJ1-4; no clear D gene. V gave up 2 bases and J gave up 3 bases, with 7 bases separating them. Germline V gene lookup returns CDR1 SEHNR and CDR2 FQNEAQ (reference sequence). This CDR3 comprises 14 residues.

V usage is TRBV2 and J usage is TRBJ1-5, with 8 bases that match TRBD1. Per the germline V gene, CDR1 is SNHLY and CDR2 is FYNNEI. The CDR3 covers 13 residues. The J segment lost 6 bases and the V segment lost 6 bases, leaving 4 bases of the junction unmatched. In DNA, the CDR3 is TGTGCCAGCAGCCAGGGGGCCAGTCAGCCCCAGCATTTT. This encodes CASSQGASQPQHF.

About this clone: The identical CDR3 is also encoded by other nucleotide sequences in the sample. The rearrangement joins TRBV27 to TRBJ2-3, with D unclear. The CDR3 covers 14 residues. V shed 2 bases and J shed 0 bases, with 6 bases lying between them. Germline-derived CDR1 and CDR2 are MNHEY and SMNVEV (reference sequence). CDR3 nucleotide sequence: TGTGCCAGCAGTTTAAGTTCTAGCACAGATACGCAGTATTTT. Protein sequence: CASSLSSSTDTQYF.

The chain employs TRBV20-1 and TRBJ2-1; weak D call: TRBD2 (5 bases). Per the germline V gene, CDR1 is DFQATT and CDR2 is SNEGSKA (reference sequence). The V end was cut by 5 bases, the J end by 9 bases, with 11 bases between. CDR3 size: 11 residues. DNA of the CDR3: TGCAGTGCTCCCCGGGATCCTGAGCAGTTCTTC. This sequence encodes CSAPRDPEQFF.

The V and J genes are TRBV6-6 and TRBJ2-1; 7 bases match TRBD1. Germline assignment: CDR1 MNHNY and CDR2 SVGAGI (reference sequence). There are 15 residues in the CDR3. Unmatched junction bases numbered 5, after V lost 6 bases and J lost 0 bases. This chain's CDR3 is CASREDRHSYNEQFF. CDR3 coding DNA: TGTGCCAGCAGGGAGGACAGGCACTCCTACAATGAGCAGTTCTTC.

V gene TRBV7-2 combines with J gene TRBJ2-1, with TRBD2 matching 9 bases. The CDR3 has 15 amino acids. Germline V gene sequence: CDR1 SGHTA, CDR2 FQGNSA. The V segment lost 5 bases and the J segment 7 bases; nucleotides outside the gene matches: 9. The CDR3 here is CASSLLAGKGNEQFF. Written as DNA, the CDR3 is TGTGCCAGCAGCCTCCTAGCGGGAAAGGGTAATGAGCAGTTCTTC.

This clone was picked up a small number of times. This chain connects TRBV30 to TRBJ2-2, with D unresolved. The CDR3 runs to 14 residues. Germline CDR1 GTSNPN, CDR2 SVGIG (reference sequence). V was cut by 2 bases and J by 0 bases, with 7 bases left in between. This CDR3 reads CAWSQRANTGELFF. CDR3 sequence (DNA): TGTGCCTGGAGTCAGAGAGCGAACACCGGGGAGCTGTTTTTT. Variable domain in full (rest from reference TRBV30 and TRBJ2-2): SQTIHQWPATLVQPVGSPLSLECTVEGTSNPNLYWYRQAAGRGLQLLFYSVGIGQISSEVPQNLSASRPQDRQFILSSKKLLLSDSGFYLCAWSQRANTGELFFGEGSRLTVL.

The genes are TRBV10-3 and TRBJ1-1; tentative D call: TRBD1 (5 bases). Germline CDR1 and CDR2: ENHRY and SYGVKD. This CDR3 has 15 residues. Trimming removed 0 bases from V and 2 bases from J, with 10 bases in between. This CDR3 is CAISESGAGNTEAFF. The CDR3 DNA reads as TGTGCCATCAGTGAGTCTGGGGCTGGCAACACTGAAGCTTTCTTT.

This chain links TRBV5-6 with TRBJ2-6; the match to TRBD1 covers 9 bases. Looked up from germline, CDR1 is SGHDT and CDR2 is YYEEEE. The CDR3 consists of 17 residues. V trimming: 4 bases; J trimming: 4 bases; junction bases outside the gene matches: 9. Here the CDR3 reads CASSAGTGLAGANVLTF. CDR3 bases: TGTGCCAGCAGCGCCGGGACAGGGCTTGCCGGGGCCAACGTCCTGACTTTC.

The gene calls are TRBV7-8 and TRBJ2-7; D gene uncertain. CDR1 SGHVS and CDR2 FQNEAQ come from the germline V gene. This CDR3 contains 15 residues. V lost 1 base to trimming and J lost 3 bases, with 13 bases between them. DNA for the CDR3: TGTGCCAGCAGCTTAGAACGAAATAGAGGCTACGAGCAGTACTTC. Translating it yields CASSLERNRGYEQYF.

V is TRBV6-6 and J is TRBJ1-4; a weak D match, TRBD1 (6 bases). Germline CDR1 MNHNY, CDR2 SVGAGI (reference sequence). The CDR3 contains 16 residues. Trimming stripped 0 bases from V and 1 base from J, with 9 bases between. The CDR3 DNA reads as TGTGCCAGCAGTTACTCGAAGGGGGGAACTAATGAAAAACTGTTTTTT. Its protein is CASSYSKGGTNEKLFF.

V is TRBV5-8 and J is TRBJ1-1; 8 positions agree with TRBD1. V shed 5 bases, J shed 4 bases, and the junction held 4 bases outside the gene matches. The CDR3 contains 13 residues. Germline CDR1 SGHTS, CDR2 YDEGEE. The DNA of the CDR3 is TGTGCCAGCAGTTTCACAGGGGGCACTGAAGCTTTCTTT. This gives the protein CASSFTGGTEAFF. Supplemented by reference TRBV5-8 and TRBJ1-1, the full variable domain reads EAGVTQSPTHLIKTRGQQATLRCSPISGHTSVYWYQQALGLGLQFLLWYDEGEERNRGNFPPRFSGRQFPNYSSELNVNALELEDSALYLCASSFTGGTEAFFGQGTRLTVV.

This sequence joins TRBV7-2 and TRBJ1-1; D gene unclear. Trimming took off 5 bases at V and 0 bases at J, with 16 bases between the two ends. There are 16 residues in the CDR3. In germline, CDR1 is SGHTA, CDR2 FQGNSA. Here the CDR3 DNA reads TGTGCCAGCAGCACGGATCTATCCCGTATGAACACTGAAGCTTTCTTT. Translating gives CASSTDLSRMNTEAFF.